Below, one T cell receptor (beta chain) is given with its context. Its antigen is unidentified. Germline V gene data show CDR1 as ENHRY and CDR2 as SYGVKD. J lost 6 bases, V lost 6 bases, and 13 bases had no gene match. This CDR3 region has 15 residues. Documented time point: pretreatment peripheral blood. These data belong to a study of PD-L1 blockade in urothelial cancer. General study points: Lower than median blood TCR clonality before treatment predicted better survival.

Repertoires were generated with immunoSEQ multiplex PCR, while TCRdb's copy carries only in-frame clones and drops some. The sample yields 60,000 to 75,000 clones, roughly 84% seen once. This chain connects TRBV10-3 to TRBJ1-2; 7 positions agree with TRBD1. This clonotype was sampled from a woman between 65 and 79 years old with urothelial cancer. Sequenced material: PBMCs, taken around atezolizumab (anti-PD-L1) treatment. The CDR3 spells CAISETGVPRNGYTF. In DNA, the CDR3 is TGTGCCATCAGCGAAACAGGGGTTCCCCGCAATGGCTACACCTTC.